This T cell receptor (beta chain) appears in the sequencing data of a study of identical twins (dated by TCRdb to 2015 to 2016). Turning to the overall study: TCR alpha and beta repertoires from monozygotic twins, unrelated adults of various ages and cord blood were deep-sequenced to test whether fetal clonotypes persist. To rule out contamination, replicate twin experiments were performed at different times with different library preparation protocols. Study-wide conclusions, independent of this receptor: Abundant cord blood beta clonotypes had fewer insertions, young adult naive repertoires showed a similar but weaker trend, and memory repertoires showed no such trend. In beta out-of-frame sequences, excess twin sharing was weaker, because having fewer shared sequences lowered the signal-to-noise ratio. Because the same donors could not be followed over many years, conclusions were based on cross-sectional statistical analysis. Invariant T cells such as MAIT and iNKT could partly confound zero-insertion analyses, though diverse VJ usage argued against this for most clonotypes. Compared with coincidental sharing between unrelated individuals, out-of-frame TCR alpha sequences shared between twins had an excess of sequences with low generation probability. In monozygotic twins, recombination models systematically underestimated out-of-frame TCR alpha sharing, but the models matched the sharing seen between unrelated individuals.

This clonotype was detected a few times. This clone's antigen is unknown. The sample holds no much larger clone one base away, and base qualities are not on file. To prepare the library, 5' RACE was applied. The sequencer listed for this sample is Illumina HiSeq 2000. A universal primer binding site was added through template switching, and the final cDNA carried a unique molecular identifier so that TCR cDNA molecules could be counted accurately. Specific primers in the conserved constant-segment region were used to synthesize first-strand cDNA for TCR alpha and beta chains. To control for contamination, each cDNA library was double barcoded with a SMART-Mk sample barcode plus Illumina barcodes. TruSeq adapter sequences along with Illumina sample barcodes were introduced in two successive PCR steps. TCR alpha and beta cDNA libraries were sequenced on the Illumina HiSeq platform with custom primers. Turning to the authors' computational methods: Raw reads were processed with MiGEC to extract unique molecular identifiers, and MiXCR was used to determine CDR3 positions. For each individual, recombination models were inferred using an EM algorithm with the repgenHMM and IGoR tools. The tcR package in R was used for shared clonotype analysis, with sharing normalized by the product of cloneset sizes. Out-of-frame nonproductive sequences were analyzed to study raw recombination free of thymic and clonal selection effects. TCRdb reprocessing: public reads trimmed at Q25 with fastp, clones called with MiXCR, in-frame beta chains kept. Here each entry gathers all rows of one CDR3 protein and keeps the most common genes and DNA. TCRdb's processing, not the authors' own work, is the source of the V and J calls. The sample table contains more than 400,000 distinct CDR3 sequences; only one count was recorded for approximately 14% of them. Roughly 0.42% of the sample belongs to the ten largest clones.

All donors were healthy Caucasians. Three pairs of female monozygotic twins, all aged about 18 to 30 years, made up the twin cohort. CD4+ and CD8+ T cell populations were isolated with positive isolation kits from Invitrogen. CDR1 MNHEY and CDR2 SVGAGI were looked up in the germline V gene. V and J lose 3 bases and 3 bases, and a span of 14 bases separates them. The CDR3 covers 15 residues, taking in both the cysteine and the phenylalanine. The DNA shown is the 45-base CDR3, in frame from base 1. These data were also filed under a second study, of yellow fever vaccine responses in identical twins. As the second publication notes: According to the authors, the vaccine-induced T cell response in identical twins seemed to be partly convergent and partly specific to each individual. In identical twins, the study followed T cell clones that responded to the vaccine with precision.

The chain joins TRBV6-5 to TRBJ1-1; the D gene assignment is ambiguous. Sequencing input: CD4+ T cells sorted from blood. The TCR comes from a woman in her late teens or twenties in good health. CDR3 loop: CASSYGRRRHTEAFF. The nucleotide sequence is TGTGCCAGCAGTTATGGGAGGAGGCGGCACACTGAAGCTTTCTTT.